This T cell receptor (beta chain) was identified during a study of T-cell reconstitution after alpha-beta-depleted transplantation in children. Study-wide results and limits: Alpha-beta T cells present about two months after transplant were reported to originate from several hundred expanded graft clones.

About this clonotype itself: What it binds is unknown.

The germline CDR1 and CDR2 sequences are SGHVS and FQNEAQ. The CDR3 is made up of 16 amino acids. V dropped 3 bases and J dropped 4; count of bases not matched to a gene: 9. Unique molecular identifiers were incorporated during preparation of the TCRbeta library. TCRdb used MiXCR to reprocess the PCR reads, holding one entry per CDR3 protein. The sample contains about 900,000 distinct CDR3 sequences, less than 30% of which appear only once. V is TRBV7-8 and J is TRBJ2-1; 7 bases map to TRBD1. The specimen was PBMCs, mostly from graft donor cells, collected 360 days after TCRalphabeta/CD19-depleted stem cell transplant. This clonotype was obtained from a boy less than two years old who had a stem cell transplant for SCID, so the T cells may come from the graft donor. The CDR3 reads CASSLTGTVFYNEQFF. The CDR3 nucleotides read TGTGCCAGCAGCTTGACCGGGACAGTCTTTTACAATGAGCAGTTCTTC.